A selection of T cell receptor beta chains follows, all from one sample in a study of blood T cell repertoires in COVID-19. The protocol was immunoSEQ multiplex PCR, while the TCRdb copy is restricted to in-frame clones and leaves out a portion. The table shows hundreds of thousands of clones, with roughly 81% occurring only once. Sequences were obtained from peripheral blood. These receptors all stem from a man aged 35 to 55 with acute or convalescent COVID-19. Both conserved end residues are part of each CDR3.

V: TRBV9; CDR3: CASSVGAANYGYTF
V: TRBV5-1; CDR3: CASKQGARGYTF
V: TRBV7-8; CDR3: CASSSTGQAYEQYF
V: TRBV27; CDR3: CASSRTGGRGGELFF
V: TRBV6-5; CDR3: CASRKAGGAITF
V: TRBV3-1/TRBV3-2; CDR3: CASSPAGQRNEKLFF
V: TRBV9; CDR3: CASSALTGFTEAFF
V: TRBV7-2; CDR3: CASRRGQGPSTDTQYF
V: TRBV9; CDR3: CASSVGRRGGLTDTQYF
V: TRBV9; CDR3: CASSVGLGADTQYF
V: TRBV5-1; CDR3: CASSLDTSGEKQYF
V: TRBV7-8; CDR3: CASSLAKTPTRTF
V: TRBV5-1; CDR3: CASSAGSGSYGYTF
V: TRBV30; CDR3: CAWDRGSSSYNSPLHF
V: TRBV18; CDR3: CASSPSAGSGTEAFF
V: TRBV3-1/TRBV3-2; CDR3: CASSQGAWAFF
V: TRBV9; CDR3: CASSVGLAGGETQYF
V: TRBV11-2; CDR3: CASSWEGGDSPLHF
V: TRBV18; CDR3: CASSPEGGGAGNEQFF
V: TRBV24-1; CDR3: CATSEWDSPQPQHF
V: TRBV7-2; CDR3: CASSFTAGYGPGTQYF
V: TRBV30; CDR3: CAWSVGGAGEAFF
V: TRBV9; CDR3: CASSLGQGRLQTYNEQFF
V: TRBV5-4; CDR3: CASSLRGQGGEKLFF
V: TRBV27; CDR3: CASSFARSYEQYF
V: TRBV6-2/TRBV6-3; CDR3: CASSYLAGSGELFF
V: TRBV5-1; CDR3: CASSPSRFNYGYTF
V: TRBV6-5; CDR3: CASSSWANEQFF
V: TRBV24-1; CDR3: CATSVPGEGTGELFF
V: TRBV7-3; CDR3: CASKGEQLNTEAFF
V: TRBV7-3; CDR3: CASSSSPGQGYTF
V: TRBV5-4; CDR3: CASSFAGQGGTEAFF
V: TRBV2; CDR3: CASLRGVTEAFF
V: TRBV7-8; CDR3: CASSRIRGADTEAFF
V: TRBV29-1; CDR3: CSAAQGNGGYTF
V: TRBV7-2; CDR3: CASSPRRQGAINEQYF
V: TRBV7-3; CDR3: CASSPRGQPYNEQFF
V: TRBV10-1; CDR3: CASSDWDRSSPLHF
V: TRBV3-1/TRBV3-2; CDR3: CASSLGGGYNEQFF
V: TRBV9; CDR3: CASSVGQGLYEQYF
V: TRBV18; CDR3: CASSPPGRGGGTEAFF
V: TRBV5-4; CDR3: CASNLGGVLGDTEAFF
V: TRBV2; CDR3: CASSGTGITNQPQHF
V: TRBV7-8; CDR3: CAVSAGGRGTGELFF
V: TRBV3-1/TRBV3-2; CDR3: CASSLDRVGYGYTF
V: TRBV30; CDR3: CAWSGTGGGYTEAFF
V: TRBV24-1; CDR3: CATSDLPGQRSSYNSPLHF
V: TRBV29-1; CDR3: CSVEQGLNTIYF
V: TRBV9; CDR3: CASSLGTAHTDTQYF
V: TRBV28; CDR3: CASSLRGGTEAFF
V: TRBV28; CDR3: CASSFGDLGANVLTF
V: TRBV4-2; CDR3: CASSQEQAGGSTDTQYF
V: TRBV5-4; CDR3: CASSLGRGDSPLHF
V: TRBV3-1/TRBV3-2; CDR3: CASSQGGDNSPLHF
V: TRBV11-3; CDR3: CASSLRSNEQFF
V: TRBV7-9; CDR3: CASSFVGGYYGYTF
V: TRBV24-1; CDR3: CATSDPRNEAFF
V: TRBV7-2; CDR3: CASSLAPTGGMGSTDTQYF
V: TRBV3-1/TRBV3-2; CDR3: CASSLRGSNTEAFF